The 16 T cell receptor beta chains presented below share a single source sample, sequenced in a study of cytomegalovirus exposure and HLA in healthy donors. PCR amplification relied on 60 Vbeta primers (plus 13 Jbeta primers). The table came from immunoSEQ multiplex PCR; TCRdb's copy has only in-frame clones and leaves some out. The data show 100,000 to 120,000 clones, just over 75% seen once. Sample: PBMCs. The receptors originated from a young man in good health and CMV-seropositive.

The chain uses TRBV7-9 and TRBJ1-6; 11 nucleotides agree with TRBD1. J was trimmed by 10 bases and V by 5 bases; bases with no gene match: 10. The CDR3 sequence is 16 residues long. Germline CDR1 reads SEHNR; CDR2 reads FQNEAQ (reference sequence). CDR3 loop: CASSPPDRGRESPLHF. CDR3 DNA: TGTGCCAGCAGCCCCCCGGACAGGGGGCGGGAATCACCCCTCCACTTT.

The chain carries TRBV7-2 and TRBJ1-4; no clear D gene. Germline values: CDR1 SGHTA, CDR2 FQGNSA. CDR3 size: 16 residues. V lost 5 bases, J lost 0 bases, and 13 bases lay in between. DNA for the CDR3: TGTGCCAGCAGCGCGAAATACAGTACAACTAATGAAAAACTGTTTTTT. This sequence encodes CASSAKYSTTNEKLFF.

The chain recombines TRBV28 with TRBJ1-6; 9 bases fit TRBD1. The CDR3 consists of 19 residues. The junction had 13 bases not matched to a gene; V was cut back by 7 bases and J by 0 bases. Germline V gene data show CDR1 as MDHEN and CDR2 as SYDVKM. CDR3 protein: CASTFMTGGLSSYNSPLHF. CDR3 bases: TGTGCCAGCACCTTTATGACAGGGGGTTTGAGCTCCTATAATTCACCCCTCCACTTT.

This clone was found once. Other DNA sequences in the sample encode the same CDR3. The V call is TRBV13, the J call TRBJ1-1; TRBD1 matches at 8 bases. Germline loops: CDR1 PRHDT, CDR2 FYEKMQ (reference sequence). The CDR3 is 17 residues long. Trimming took 4 bases from V and 1 from J; bases not matched to a gene: 11. The CDR3 here is CASSSDPSGGGNTEAFF. The CDR3 DNA reads TGTGCCAGCAGCTCCGACCCTTCAGGGGGCGGGAACACTGAAGCTTTCTTT. Together with reference TRBV13 and TRBJ1-1, the CDR3 gives the full variable domain: AAGVIQSPRHLIKEKRETATLKCYPIPRHDTVYWYQQGPGQDPQFLISFYEKMQSDKGSIPDRFSAQQFSDYHSELNMSSLELGDSALYFCASSSDPSGGGNTEAFFGQGTRLTVV.

This chain joins TRBV7-2 and TRBJ2-3; 8 bases line up with TRBD2. Germline V gives CDR1 SGHTA, CDR2 FQGNSA. Trimming at V came to 0 bases and at J to 2 bases, leaving 1 base not matched to a gene. The CDR3 loop spans 15 amino acids. Here the CDR3 reads CASSLASGATDTQYF. For the CDR3, the DNA is TGTGCCAGCAGCTTAGCTAGCGGGGCCACAGATACGCAGTATTTT.

This clone was counted once. The genes are TRBV28 and TRBJ1-2; D unresolved. The germline gives CDR1 MDHEN, CDR2 SYDVKM. CDR3 length: 17 amino acids. Trimming shortened V by 3 bases and J by 3 bases, and 20 bases separated the two germline ends. CDR3: CASSFLNFRGFDYGYTF. CDR3 bases: TGTGCCAGCAGTTTCCTCAACTTCCGCGGGTTCGACTATGGCTACACCTTC.

CDR3 DNA: TGTGCCACCAGCAGAGAGACAGCGACTGACACCGGGGAGCTGTTTTTT. Its protein product is CATSRETATDTGELFF. This chain joins TRBV15 and TRBJ2-2, with D maybe TRBD1 (5 bases). Germline-derived CDR1 and CDR2 are LNHNV and YYDKDF (reference sequence). V lost 0 bases, J lost 3 bases, and 11 bases lay in between. This CDR3 is built from 16 residues.

CDR3 DNA sequence: TGTGCCAGCAGCCTGACAGGGGTTCTTTCCGAGACCCAGTACTTC. As protein: CASSLTGVLSETQYF. V and J are TRBV28 and TRBJ2-5; 8 bases match TRBD1. This CDR3 spans 15 amino acids. The V gene end was trimmed by 6 bases and the J gene end by 5 bases; junction bases not matched to a gene: 11. Germline lookup yields CDR1 MDHEN and CDR2 SYDVKM.

Only a few counts were recorded for this clone. J is TRBJ1-4 and V is TRBV6-4; D might be TRBD1 (6 bases). The CDR3 length is 14 residues. Trimming took off 7 bases at V and 3 bases at J, with 12 bases between the two ends. The V gene's germline CDR1 is MRHNA and CDR2 SNTAGT. For the CDR3, the DNA is TGTGCCAGCACTCACAGGGAAGCTAATGAAAAACTGTTTTTT. It encodes CASTHREANEKLFF.

The chain combines TRBV9 with TRBJ2-7; a possible D gene is TRBD2 (6 bases). Trimming removed 0 bases at V and 2 bases at J, with 9 bases between. Germline V gene data show CDR1 as SGDLS and CDR2 as YYNGEE. The CDR3 runs to 14 residues. The CDR3 here is CASSVGGGTYEQYF. Written as DNA, the CDR3 is TGTGCCAGCAGCGTAGGTGGGGGGACCTACGAGCAGTACTTC. Looking up the rest from reference TRBV9 and TRBJ2-7 gives the full variable domain: DSGVTQTPKHLITATGQRVTLRCSPRSGDLSVYWYQQSLDQGLQFLIQYYNGEERAKGNILERFSAQQFPDLHSELNLSSLELGDSALYFCASSVGGGTYEQYFGPGTRLTVT.

This chain uses TRBV7-9 with TRBJ1-6; D is ambiguous. V was pared by 1 base and J by 11 bases, with 9 bases between. Germline CDR1 and CDR2: SEHNR and FQNEAQ (reference sequence). The CDR3 totals 13 residues. CDR3 residues: CASSLGTGPPLHF. CDR3 sequence (DNA): TGTGCCAGCAGCTTAGGCACGGGTCCACCCCTCCACTTT.

This clone was detected once. The rearrangement joins TRBV18 to TRBJ1-1, with TRBD1 as a possible D gene (5 bases). The V end lost 2 bases, the J end lost 1 base, and 17 bases lay between the germline ends. Germline CDR1 is KGHSH and CDR2 is LQKENI. The CDR3 extends over 17 amino acids. The CDR3: CASSPFTLRQTNTEAFF. The CDR3 region has the DNA TGTGCCAGCTCACCATTCACCCTCAGACAGACGAACACTGAAGCTTTCTTT.

The chain joins TRBV9 to TRBJ2-3; the match to TRBD1 covers 8 bases. The J segment lost 6 bases and the V segment lost 0 bases, leaving 6 bases of the junction unmatched. Germline loops: CDR1 SGDLS, CDR2 YYNGEE. There are 15 residues in the CDR3. The CDR3 spells CASSVAQGEGDTQYF. The CDR3 bases are TGTGCCAGCAGCGTAGCACAGGGGGAAGGTGATACGCAGTATTTT.

DNA of the CDR3: TGTGCCAGCAGTTACGGCAGGGGGCGCGAGCAGTACTTC. It codes for CASSYGRGREQYF. The chain recombines TRBV6-5 with TRBJ2-7; 8 bases agree with TRBD1. The CDR3 is made up of 13 amino acids. CDR1 is MNHEY and CDR2 is SVGAGI in the germline V gene. Trimming took 2 bases from V and 6 from J; bases not matched to a gene: 3.

This clone was counted between two and nine times. The chain couples TRBV2 to TRBJ2-5, with a possible D match to TRBD1 (5 bases). CDR3 size: 13 residues. The germline CDR1 and CDR2 sequences are SNHLY and FYNNEI. The V end was cut by 10 bases, the J end by 1 base, with 13 bases between. CDR3 amino acids: CAIGPGIQETQYF. CDR3 bases: TGTGCCATTGGTCCAGGGATCCAAGAGACCCAGTACTTC.

The gene calls are TRBV19 and TRBJ1-2, with a tentative D call TRBD1 (6 bases). Germline assignment: CDR1 LNHDA and CDR2 SQIVND (reference sequence). V lost 5 bases, J lost 2 bases, and 15 bases lay in between. CDR3 length equals 15 residues. CDR3 coding DNA: TGTGCCAGTAGTCCCCGGACGGGACACAACTATGGCTACACCTTC. This translates into CASSPRTGHNYGYTF.